This T cell receptor (beta chain) was recovered during a study of human T cells and chemical hapten exposure. Study in general: Patients' scalps got diphenylcyclopropenone weekly throughout the approximately 22-week study.

Comment on this clonotype: One end of the junction does not line up with germline, which may come from a read error.

Original handling: Ranging from about 20,000 to 690,600, TCR counts per sample had a median value of roughly 96,000. MiXCR, run by TCRdb on the RACE reads, gives a single entry per CDR3 protein. The V and J calls were not made by the authors but by TCRdb's processing. The top ten hold 5% of the sample, which has 80,000 to 100,000 distinct CDR3 sequences, 10% seen once. Time point given: patch test 2, 6 weeks after DPC sensitization. The treatment was: therapeutic diphenylcyclopropenone sensitization with weekly scalp DPC. Sequencing used whole blood, obtained in connection with sensitization to the hapten diphenylcyclopropenone (DPC). This receptor was taken from a woman in her fifties or sixties with alopecia areata. Some clones in this sample may be carry-over from other donors' samples.

In DNA, the CDR3 is TGTACCAGCACCTACGCCGGGACGGAGAATCAGCCCCAGCATTTT. Amino acid sequence: CTSTYAGTENQPQHF. This sequence joins TRBV6-1 and TRBJ1-5; D may be TRBD1 (5 bases). CDR1 is MNHNS, CDR2 SASEGT, per germline. The CDR3 extends over 15 amino acids.